These T cell receptor beta chains were read from a single sample in a study of blood T cell repertoires in COVID-19. The protocol was immunoSEQ multiplex PCR, while the TCRdb copy is restricted to in-frame clones and leaves out a portion. The repertoire holds over 150,000 clones, around 85% seen once, with about 8.6% in the top ten. Sequenced sample: peripheral blood. All receptors come from a man in his fifties or sixties with active or convalescent COVID-19. The CDR3 runs from the conserved cysteine through the conserved F or W. A D gene is named only where the DNA matches it firmly.

V	J	D	CDR3	DNA
TRBV3-1/TRBV3-2	TRBJ1-1	.	CASSQDLAGVNTEAFF	TGTGCCAGCAGCCAAGATCTGGCGGGGGTGAACACTGAAGCTTTCTTT
TRBV3-1/TRBV3-2	TRBJ2-3	TRBD1	CASSPTGAGDTQYF	TGTGCCAGCAGCCCGACAGGGGCGGGAGATACGCAGTATTTT
TRBV4-1	TRBJ2-1	TRBD1	CASSLSGTGMVEQFF	TGCGCCAGCAGCCTATCCGGGACAGGGATGGTTGAGCAGTTCTTC
TRBV3-1/TRBV3-2	TRBJ2-5	.	CASSQVGEAKSQYF	TGTGCCAGCAGCCAAGTCGGAGAGGCCAAGTCCCAGTACTTC
TRBV28	TRBJ1-2	.	CASSLSRVYGYTF	TGTGCCAGCAGTTTGTCCAGGGTCTATGGCTACACCTTC
TRBV6-2/TRBV6-3	TRBJ1-4	TRBD1	CASSPGGQANEKLFF	TGTGCCAGCAGTCCAGGGGGGCAGGCTAATGAAAAACTGTTTTTT
TRBV4-1	TRBJ1-1	.	CASRTTTRENTEAFF	TGCGCCAGCAGGACCACCACGAGGGAGAACACTGAAGCTTTCTTT
TRBV30	TRBJ2-7	TRBD1	CAWNPQGQGPPYEQYF	TGTGCCTGGAACCCCCAGGGACAGGGGCCCCCGTACGAGCAGTACTTC
TRBV3-1/TRBV3-2	TRBJ1-1	TRBD1	CASSPSGQGNTEAFF	TGTGCCAGCAGCCCATCCGGACAGGGTAACACTGAAGCTTTCTTT
TRBV9	TRBJ2-5	.	CASSAAPTSLETQYF	TGTGCCAGCAGCGCCGCACCGACTAGTTTAGAGACCCAGTACTTC
TRBV30	TRBJ1-2	TRBD1	CAWSRGTEANYGYTF	TGTGCCTGGAGTCGGGGGACAGAAGCTAACTATGGCTACACCTTC